This TCR beta chain appears in the sequencing data of a study of OX40 agonist ivuxolimab in advanced cancers. Turning to the study itself: Two patients with cutaneous melanoma and one with hepatocellular carcinoma, three in total, showed partial responses.

Method: immunoSEQ multiplex PCR; TCRdb's copy keeps in-frame clones and lacks some. The table lists roughly 87,000 clones, roughly 93% of them singletons. Per germline, CDR1 LNHDA and CDR2 SQIVND (reference sequence). With 1 base removed from V and 0 bases from J, the gap between germline ends came to 5 bases. The CDR3 extends over 14 amino acids. Patients with a history of autoimmune disease or on systemic immunosuppression were excluded. The clonotype was recovered from an adult with an advanced solid tumor such as melanoma, head and neck, liver or kidney cancer. The source material was CD4+ or CD8+ T cells sorted from blood, sampled in a trial of the OX40 agonist ivuxolimab. This chain uses TRBV19 with TRBJ2-3; D remains ambiguous. CDR3 protein: CASSIAISTDTQYF. The CDR3 DNA follows: TGTGCCAGTAGTATAGCGATTAGCACAGATACGCAGTATTTT.